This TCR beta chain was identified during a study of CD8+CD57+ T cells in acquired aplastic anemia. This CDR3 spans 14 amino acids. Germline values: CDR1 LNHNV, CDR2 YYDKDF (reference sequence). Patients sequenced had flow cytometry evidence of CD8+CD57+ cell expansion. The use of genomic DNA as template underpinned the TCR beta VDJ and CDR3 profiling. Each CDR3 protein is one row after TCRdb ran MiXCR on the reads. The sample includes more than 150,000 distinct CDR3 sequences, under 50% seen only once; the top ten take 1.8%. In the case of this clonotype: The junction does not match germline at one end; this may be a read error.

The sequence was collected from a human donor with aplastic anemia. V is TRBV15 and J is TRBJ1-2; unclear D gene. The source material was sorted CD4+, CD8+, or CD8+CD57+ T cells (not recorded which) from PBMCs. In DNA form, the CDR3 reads TGTGCCACTAGCAGAAGTCTTGAAAGGGATGGCTACACCTTC. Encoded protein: CATSRSLERDGYTF. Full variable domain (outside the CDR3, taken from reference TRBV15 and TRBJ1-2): DAMVIQNPRYQVTQFGKPVTLSCSQTLNHNVMYWYQQKSSQAPKLLFHYYDKDFNNEADTPDNFQSRRPNTSFCFLDIRSPGLGDTAMYLCATSRSLERDGYTFGSGTRLTVV.